The sequence of this T cell receptor beta chain was determined in a study of shared clonotypes between healthy human individuals. Study-level background: The donors, a couple of women and a few men, were aged 18 to 49. Study-wide results and caveats: What naive subsets generally showed was a larger estimated richness than memory subsets showed.

In the original processing: Quality scores were absent from the junction-only immunoSEQ sequences, so filtering differed. Method: immunoSEQ multiplex PCR; TCRdb's copy keeps in-frame clones and lacks some. V, J and clone size reflect that table, while D and trimming were determined from the DNA. Of around 1.4 million clones in the sample, about 98.5% were seen once. This clone occurred once. The antigen remains unidentified. Trimming removed 1 base from V and 4 bases from J; junction bases left unmatched: 1. Germline CDR1 is SGHVS and CDR2 is FQNEAQ. This CDR3 region has 14 residues. The chain links TRBV7-8 to TRBJ2-1; 7 bases line up with TRBD1. Sequenced: naive CD4+ T cells sorted from blood. The subset was: CD45RA+ positively selected. This clonotype originated in a man aged 25-45 years in good health. CDR3 in DNA: TGTGCCAGCAGCTTAGGGACAGGTTACAATGAGCAGTTCTTC. Translating gives CASSLGTGYNEQFF.